One sample yielded the 4 T cell receptor beta chains listed below, sequenced in a study of T cells in localized non-small cell lung cancer. Sequenced by immunoSEQ multiplex PCR; TCRdb stores in-frame clones only, minus some. The table lists 40,000 to 55,000 clones, roughly 79% of them singletons. Sample: peripheral blood mononuclear cells, taken before any cancer treatment. The receptors shown here come from a man aged 35 to 69 with stage III lung adenocarcinoma.

The chain employs TRBV7-7 and TRBJ2-5; tentative D call: TRBD1 (5 bases). Trimming shortened V by 5 bases and J by 2 bases, and 15 bases separated the two germline ends. Germline CDR1 and CDR2: SSHAT and FNYEAQ (reference sequence). This CDR3 is 15 amino acids long. CDR3 nucleotide sequence: TGTGCCAGCAGCCTCAATCAGGGAAATCAAGAGACCCAGTACTTC. This codes for CASSLNQGNQETQYF.

There are a few counts of this clone. The CDR3 is CASSSNAAYQPQHF. Here the CDR3 DNA reads TGTGCCAGCAGCTCCAACGCAGCTTATCAGCCCCAGCATTTT. The J gene is TRBJ1-5, the V gene TRBV11-2; unclear D gene. The CDR3 length is 14 residues. The V end lost 4 bases, the J end lost 5 bases, and 12 bases lay between the germline ends. Germline V gene data show CDR1 as SGHAT and CDR2 as FQNNGV.

This rearrangement joins TRBV6-1 to TRBJ1-5; 7 bases map to TRBD1. The V gene end was trimmed by 6 bases and the J gene end by 3 bases; junction bases not matched to a gene: 8. Germline V gives CDR1 MNHNS, CDR2 SASEGT. The CDR3 extends over 15 amino acids. The CDR3 bases are TGTGCCAGCAGAGAACCGGGACAGCTCAATCAGCCCCAGCATTTT. Translation gives CASREPGQLNQPQHF.

The chain combines TRBV25-1 with TRBJ2-7; D is ambiguous. CDR1 and CDR2 from the germline V gene are MGHDK and SYGVNS. The CDR3 sequence is 13 residues long. Deletions cut 2 bases from V and 1 base from J, with 6 bases between. The CDR3 sequence: CASSELGSYEQYF. CDR3 DNA: TGTGCCAGCAGTGAACTGGGGTCCTACGAGCAGTACTTC.